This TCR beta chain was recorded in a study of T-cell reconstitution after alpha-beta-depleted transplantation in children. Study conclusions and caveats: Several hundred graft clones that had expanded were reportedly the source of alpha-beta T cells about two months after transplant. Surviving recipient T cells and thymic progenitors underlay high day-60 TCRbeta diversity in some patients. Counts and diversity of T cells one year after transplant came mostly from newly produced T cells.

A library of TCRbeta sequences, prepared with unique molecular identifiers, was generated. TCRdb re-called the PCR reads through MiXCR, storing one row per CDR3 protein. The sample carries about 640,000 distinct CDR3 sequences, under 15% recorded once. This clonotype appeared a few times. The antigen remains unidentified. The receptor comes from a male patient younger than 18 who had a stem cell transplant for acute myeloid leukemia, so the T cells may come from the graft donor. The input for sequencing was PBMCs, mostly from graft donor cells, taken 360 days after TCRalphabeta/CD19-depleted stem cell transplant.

The CDR3 nucleotides are TGTGCCAGCAGCTTCCCAAAGCAGGGGGCCCACGAGCAGTACTTC. It codes for CASSFPKQGAHEQYF. This rearrangement joins TRBV4-2 to TRBJ2-7; TRBD1 aligns across 8 bases. The CDR3 is made up of 15 amino acids. Trimming cost V 5 bases and J 5 bases; bases outside gene matches: 11. The V gene's germline CDR1 is LGHNA and CDR2 YNFKEQ.